The 8 T cell receptor beta chains listed next were all sequenced from one sample in a study of blood T cell repertoires in COVID-19. Only in-frame clones appear in the TCRdb table, and some are missing; sequencing was by immunoSEQ multiplex PCR. The table includes about 100,000 clones, more than 75% detected once. The sample taken for sequencing was peripheral blood. The receptors here all came from a man in his 60s with active or convalescent COVID-19.

There are many counts of this clone. The rearrangement uses TRBV5-1 and TRBJ2-1, with 8 nucleotides matching TRBD2. The V segment lost 2 bases and the J segment 6 bases; nucleotides outside the gene matches: 1. The CDR3 runs 13 residues. Looked up from germline, CDR1 is SGHRS and CDR2 is YFSETQ. The CDR3 is CASSLSGSNEQFF. CDR3 bases: TGCGCCAGCAGCTTAAGCGGGAGCAATGAGCAGTTCTTC. Full variable domain (rest looked up from reference TRBV5-1 and TRBJ2-1): KAGVTQTPRYLIKTRGQQVTLSCSPISGHRSVSWYQQTPGQGLQFLFEYFSETQRNKGNFPGRFSGRQFSNSRSEMNVSTLELGDSALYLCASSLSGSNEQFFGPGTRLTVL.

This clone has just a few counts. The V gene is TRBV2, the J gene TRBJ1-4, with D perhaps matching TRBD1 (5 bases). Germline CDR1 reads SNHLY; CDR2 reads FYNNEI. Trimming took off 7 bases at V and 2 bases at J, with 11 bases between the two ends. The CDR3 is 14 residues long. CDR3 protein: CASMGGTTNEKLFF. Written as DNA, the CDR3 is TGTGCCAGCATGGGGGGGACGACTAATGAAAAACTGTTTTTT. Filled out from reference TRBV2 and TRBJ1-4, the complete variable domain reads EPEVTQTPSHQVTQMGQEVILRCVPISNHLYFYWYRQILGQKVEFLVSFYNNEISEKSEIFDDQFSVERPDGSNFTLKIRSTKLEDSAMYFCASMGGTTNEKLFFGSGTQLSVL.

V is TRBV5-1 and J is TRBJ2-1, with 9 bases fitting TRBD2. Germline lookup yields CDR1 SGHRS and CDR2 YFSETQ. The J segment lost 0 bases and the V segment lost 4 bases, leaving 5 bases of the junction unmatched. The CDR3 totals 16 residues. CDR3 protein: CASSQLSGSSYNEQFF. Written as DNA, the CDR3 is TGCGCCAGCAGCCAGCTTAGCGGGAGCTCCTACAATGAGCAGTTCTTC.

The V call is TRBV10-1, the J call TRBJ2-2; a possible D gene is TRBD1 (6 bases). In germline, CDR1 is WNHNN, CDR2 SYGVQD (reference sequence). CDR3 length: 14 amino acids. Trimming took off 6 bases at V and 6 bases at J, with 14 bases between the two ends. CDR3 amino acids: CASRTDRSSGELFF. The DNA for the CDR3 is TGCGCCAGCAGAACAGACAGGTCGTCCGGGGAGCTGTTTTTT.

The rearrangement joins TRBV6-1 to TRBJ1-2; 10 nucleotides match TRBD1. The CDR3 extends over 15 amino acids. Germline-derived CDR1 and CDR2 are MNHNS and SASEGT. The V gene end was trimmed by 3 bases and the J gene end by 7 bases; junction bases not matched to a gene: 8. The DNA of the CDR3 is TGTGCCAGCAGTGACACCGGGACAGGGGAACGTGGCTACACCTTC. This encodes CASSDTGTGERGYTF.

DNA for the CDR3: TGTGCCAGCAGTGAAAGGGGAGACAGGAAACTGTTTTTT. The encoded protein is CASSERGDRKLFF. This chain uses TRBV6-1 with TRBJ1-4; D possibly corresponds to TRBD1 (6 bases). CDR3 length equals 13 residues. The germline V and J ends were trimmed by 2 bases and 11 bases, with 12 bases remaining between them. Germline loops: CDR1 MNHNS, CDR2 SASEGT.

This clone was seen only a few times. The chain couples TRBV5-4 to TRBJ1-3, with D unclear. Germline lookup yields CDR1 SGHNT and CDR2 YYREEE (reference sequence). There are 19 residues in the CDR3. V was cut by 0 bases and J by 0 bases, with 19 bases left in between. The CDR3 bases are TGTGCCAGCAGCTTGGGGGAGATCGTCTGGGAAGGCTCTGGAAACACCATATATTTT. It specifies CASSLGEIVWEGSGNTIYF.

J is TRBJ2-1 and V is TRBV20-1; 7 positions match TRBD2. Trimming removed 3 bases from V and 6 bases from J; junction bases left unmatched: 8. CDR1 is DFQATT, CDR2 SNEGSKA, per germline (reference sequence). CDR3 length equals 14 residues. Here the CDR3 reads CSASARTRVNEQFF. The CDR3 DNA follows: TGCAGTGCTAGTGCCCGGACTAGGGTCAATGAGCAGTTCTTC.